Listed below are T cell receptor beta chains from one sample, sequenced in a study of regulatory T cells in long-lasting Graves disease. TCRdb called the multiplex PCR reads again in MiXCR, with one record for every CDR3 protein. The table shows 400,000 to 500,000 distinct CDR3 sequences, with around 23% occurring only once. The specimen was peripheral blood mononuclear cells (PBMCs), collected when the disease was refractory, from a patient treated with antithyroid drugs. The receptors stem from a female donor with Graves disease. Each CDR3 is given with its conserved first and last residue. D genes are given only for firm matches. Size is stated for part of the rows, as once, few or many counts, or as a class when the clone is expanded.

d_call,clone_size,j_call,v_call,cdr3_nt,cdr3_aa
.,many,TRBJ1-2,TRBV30,TGTGCCTGGAGTGTACTTCGGGAGAACTATGGCTACACCTTC,CAWSVLRENYGYTF
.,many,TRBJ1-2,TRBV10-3,TGTGCCATCAGTGAGTCAGGCGGAAGCTATGGCTACACCTTC,CAISESGGSYGYTF
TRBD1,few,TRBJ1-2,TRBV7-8,TGTGCCAGCAGCACCGGGACAGGGTTCGGCTATGGCTACACCTTC,CASSTGTGFGYGYTF
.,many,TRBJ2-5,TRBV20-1,TGCAGTGCTAGTGACGTAAGCGGAAACCAAGAGACCCAGTACTTC,CSASDVSGNQETQYF
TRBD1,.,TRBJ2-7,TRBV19,TGTGCCAGTAGTATAACAGGGGGATTCTACGAGCAGTACTTC,CASSITGGFYEQYF
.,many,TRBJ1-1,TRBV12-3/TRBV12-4,TGTGCCAGCAGTTTGGGGGGGGCGAGCACTGAAGCTTTCTTT,CASSLGGASTEAFF
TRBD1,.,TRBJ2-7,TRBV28,TGTGCCAGCAGTCTCCGAAGGGACAGGACCTACGAGCAGTACTTC,CASSLRRDRTYEQYF
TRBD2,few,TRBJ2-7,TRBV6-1,TGTGCCAGCACATGGCGGGAGGTTTACTACGAGCAGTACTTC,CASTWREVYYEQYF
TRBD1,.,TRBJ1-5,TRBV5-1,TGTGCCAGCAGCGCCACAGGGGTCAGCAATCAGCCCCAGCATTTT,CASSATGVSNQPQHF
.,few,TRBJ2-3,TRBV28,TGTGCCAGCAGTTTATGGGGGGGAGACGATACGCAGTATTTT,CASSLWGGDDTQYF
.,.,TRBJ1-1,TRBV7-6,TGTGCCAGCAACTTGGACGGCACTGAAGCTTTCTTT,CASNLDGTEAFF
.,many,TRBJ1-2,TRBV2,TGTGCCAGCGATACCTCCGGACGACAAATGGGCTATGGCTACACCTTC,CASDTSGRQMGYGYTF
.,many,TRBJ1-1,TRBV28,TGTGCCAGCAGTTTCGGGGGCACTGAAGCTTTCTTT,CASSFGGTEAFF
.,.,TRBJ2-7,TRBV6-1,TGTGCCAGCAGTGAAGCTGGTCTAGACCGGTACGAGCAGTACTTC,CASSEAGLDRYEQYF
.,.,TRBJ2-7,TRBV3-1,TGTGCCAGCAGCCGGCCCCACGAGCAGTACTTC,CASSRPHEQYF
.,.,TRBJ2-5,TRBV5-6,TGTGCCAGCAGCTTACAGCCAGGGGAAGGAGAGACCCAGTACTTC,CASSLQPGEGETQYF
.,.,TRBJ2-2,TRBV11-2,TGTGCCAGCAGCCCATGGGCAGGGACGAACACCGGGGAGCTGTTTTTT,CASSPWAGTNTGELFF
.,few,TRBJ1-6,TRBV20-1,TGCAGTGCTACCCAAACCGGGATTTTGAATTCACCCCTCCACTTT,CSATQTGILNSPLHF
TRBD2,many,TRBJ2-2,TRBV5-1,TGCGCCAGCAGCACCGGAGGGACTAGCGGGACCGGGGAGCTGTTTTTT,CASSTGGTSGTGELFF
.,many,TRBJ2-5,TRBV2,TGTGCCAGCAGTGAACTGGGGATGGAGACCCAGTACTTC,CASSELGMETQYF
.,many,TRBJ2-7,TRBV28,TGTGCCAGCCTAGGGGGAGGAAAGCAGTACTTC,CASLGGGKQYF
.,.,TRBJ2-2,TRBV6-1,TGTGCCAGCAGGGGGGCTTTAAAGGGCGGGGAGCTGTTTTTT,CASRGALKGGELFF
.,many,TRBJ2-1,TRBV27,TGTGCCAGCAGACTCGGACCACTGGATGAGCAGTTCTTC,CASRLGPLDEQFF
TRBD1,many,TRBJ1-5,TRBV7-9,TGTGCCAGCAGTCCTGACAGGGTGGGCAATCAGCCCCAGCATTTT,CASSPDRVGNQPQHF
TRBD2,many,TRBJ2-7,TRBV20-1,TGCAGTGCCCTCAGGACTAGCGGGAGTCTGAGCGAGCAGTACTTC,CSALRTSGSLSEQYF
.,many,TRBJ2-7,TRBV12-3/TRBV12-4,TGTGCCAGCAGTTCCATGGCAGCGGACTACGAGCAGTACTTC,CASSSMAADYEQYF
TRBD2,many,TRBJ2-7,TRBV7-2,TGTGCCAGCAGCGAGGGACTAGTGGGCGAGCAGTACTTC,CASSEGLVGEQYF
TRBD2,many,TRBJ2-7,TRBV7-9,TGTGCCAGCAGCTTAGCTAGTAGCGGGAAAAACGAGCAGTACTTC,CASSLASSGKNEQYF
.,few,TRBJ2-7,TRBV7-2,TGTGCCAGCAGCCCCGTGATGGCGGCGCTCTACGAGCAGTACTTC,CASSPVMAALYEQYF
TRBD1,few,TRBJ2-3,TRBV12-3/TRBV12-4,TGTGCCAGCAGCCCGACAGGGGCCAACACAGATACGCAGTATTTT,CASSPTGANTDTQYF
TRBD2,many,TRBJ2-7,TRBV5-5,TGTGCCAGCAGCTTGGGTAGCGGGAAAGCCTACGAGCAGTACTTC,CASSLGSGKAYEQYF
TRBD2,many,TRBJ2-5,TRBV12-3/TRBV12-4,TGTGCCAGCAGTTTTGGGCTAGCGGGAGGGGAGGAGACCCAGTACTTC,CASSFGLAGGEETQYF
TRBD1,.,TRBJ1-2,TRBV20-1,TGCAGTGCTAGTATCGGGACAGGGGATCATGGCTACACCTTC,CSASIGTGDHGYTF
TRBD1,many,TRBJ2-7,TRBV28,TGTGCCAGCAGTTTATCCTCGACAGGGGGAAACGAGCAGTACTTC,CASSLSSTGGNEQYF
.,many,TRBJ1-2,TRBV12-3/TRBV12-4,TGTGCCAGCAGTCCGAGATTTGGCTATGGCTACACCTTC,CASSPRFGYGYTF
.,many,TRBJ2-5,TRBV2,TGTGCCAGCGCCTCAGCTTCCTACCAAGAGACCCAGTACTTC,CASASASYQETQYF
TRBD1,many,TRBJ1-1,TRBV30,TGTGCCTGGAGTGTAAATTCCAGGGGGGTAGTAGCTTTCTTT,CAWSVNSRGVVAFF